Listed below are T cell receptor beta chains from one sample, sequenced in a study of T cells expressing NK-cell markers. TCRdb re-called the 5' RACE reads and shows each CDR3 protein once, DNA omitted. This sample lists fewer than 300,000 distinct CDR3 sequences; its ten largest clones have roughly 4.2%. Material: blood T cells: a sorted CD56 or NKG2C T cell subset, CD4+ or CD8+ T cells, or bulk PBMC T cells (not recorded which). The receptors stem from a woman between 18 and 75 years old in good health. The CDR3 runs from the conserved cysteine through the conserved F or W.

>TRBJ2-4|TRBV27
CASSPRGVGKNIQYF
>TRBJ2-5|TRBV15
CATSRDRETQYF
>TRBJ1-2|TRBV9
CASSVTGGRSYGYTF
>TRBJ1-4|TRBV28
CASSPGHGNEKLFF
>TRBJ2-3|TRBV6-5
CASSYSIIADTQYF
>TRBJ1-1|TRBV6-1
CASSRSPGQGYQAFF
>TRBJ2-2|TRBV10-3
CAISSGLAGAGNTGELFF
>TRBJ1-6|TRBV2
CASSESSYNSPLHF
>TRBJ1-1|TRBV5-1
CASSGGQNTEAFF
>TRBJ2-2|TRBV30
CAWKGSGNTGELFF
>TRBJ1-4|TRBV5-1
CASSFGQDEKLFF
>TRBJ1-5|TRBV24-1
CATSAGQGRHQPQHF
>TRBJ1-4|TRBV5-1
CASSLSGVGVEKLFF
>TRBJ1-2|TRBV18
CASSPAGQGNGYTF
>TRBJ2-1|TRBV20-1
CSAKLEVRTSSYNEQFF
>TRBJ2-5|TRBV4-2
CASSQEGGVQETQYF